This T cell receptor beta chain was found in a study of a mutant IDH1 vaccine in newly diagnosed glioma. Details on this clone: As yet, its antigen is unknown.

Time point specified: week 47, end of study. A single vaccine dose contained 300 ug of mutant IDH1 20-mer peptide, and topical imiquimod was used with it. Repertoires were generated with immunoSEQ multiplex PCR, while TCRdb's copy carries only in-frame clones and drops some. Of around 61,000 clones listed, less than 80% are singletons. The sequence derives from a man over 45 with glioma. Here the sequenced sample was PBMCs, taken from a glioma patient whose treatment included an IDH1 peptide vaccine.

CDR3 amino acids: CASSITGGISGELFF. CDR3 bases: TGTGCCAGTAGTATCACAGGGGGAATCTCCGGGGAGCTGTTTTTT. The V gene is TRBV19, the J gene TRBJ2-2; 8 bases align to TRBD1. Trimming cost V 3 bases and J 6 bases; bases outside gene matches: 6. The CDR3 is 15 amino acids. Looked up from germline, CDR1 is LNHDA and CDR2 is SQIVND (reference sequence).